Below are 27 T cell receptor beta chains sequenced from a single sample in a study of T cell responses to AZD1222 COVID-19 vaccine (dated by TCRdb to 2020 to 2022). The sample's time point label is to be understood as: about 28 days (+/-7) after the second vaccine dose. The library was produced with the immunoSEQ multiplex PCR assay. What TCRdb holds here is the immuneACCESS table cut down to in-frame rearrangements. Part of the clones is not present; checked against another copy, under half of the missing clones reflect an unresolved V gene, and the others are unexplained. Recorded for this sample are 150,000 or so clones; 90% of them occurred a single time. Approximately 5.9% of the sample rests with the top ten. This specimen consisted of peripheral blood, obtained 28 days after the second AZD1222 dose. The receptors were gathered from an adult who received the AZD1222 COVID-19 vaccine.

The chain combines TRBV6-1 with TRBJ1-5; 9 nucleotides agree with TRBD1. The J segment lost 0 bases and the V segment lost 0 bases, leaving 6 bases of the junction unmatched. The germline V gene encodes CDR1 MNHNS and CDR2 SASEGT. This CDR3 has 18 residues. As DNA, the CDR3 is TGTGCCAGCAGTGAAGCACGGACAGGGGATCGTAGCAATCAGCCCCAGCATTTT. Its protein product is CASSEARTGDRSNQPQHF.

The chain's CDR3 is CAYSRGLNEQFF. In nucleotides, the CDR3 is TGTGCCTATTCGAGGGGATTGAATGAGCAGTTCTTC. The V call is TRBV10-3, the J call TRBJ2-1; perhaps D is TRBD1 or TRBD2 (5 bases each). The CDR3 spans 12 residues. Looked up from germline, CDR1 is ENHRY and CDR2 is SYGVKD. Trimming took 11 bases from V and 7 from J, leaving 15 bases between them.

The chain carries TRBV6-1 and TRBJ1-1; 8 positions match TRBD1. V gave up 2 bases and J gave up 1 base; unmatched junction bases: 6. CDR1 and CDR2 from the germline V gene are MNHNS and SASEGT. The CDR3 is 16 amino acids. DNA for the CDR3: TGTGCCAGCAGTGAATCCAGGACAGGGACGAACACTGAAGCTTTCTTT. Translating gives CASSESRTGTNTEAFF.

V is TRBV11-2 and J is TRBJ1-6, with 7 bases lining up with TRBD1. The V segment lost 5 bases and the J segment 6 bases; nucleotides outside the gene matches: 4. CDR1 and CDR2 (germline): SGHAT, FQNNGV. This CDR3 is built from 14 residues. The CDR3 sequence: CASSGQAANSPLHF. The CDR3 nucleotides are TGTGCCAGCAGCGGACAGGCCGCTAATTCACCCCTCCACTTT.

This clone was seen once. The chain couples TRBV3-1 (or the pseudogene TRBV3-2) to TRBJ1-1; the D is unclear. The V and J ends lost 4 bases and 4 bases respectively, with 13 bases between them. The CDR3 is 14 amino acids. Per the germline V gene, CDR1 is LGHDT and CDR2 is YNNKEL (reference sequence). In nucleotides, the CDR3 is TGTGCCAGCAGCCCCCTAGAGGGTGCCACTGAAGCTTTCTTT. It codes for CASSPLEGATEAFF.

The chain uses TRBV14 and TRBJ2-6; D may match TRBD1 or TRBD2 (5 bases each). Germline V lookup: CDR1 SGHDN, CDR2 FVKESK. V was cut by 1 base and J by 2 bases, with 6 bases left in between. The CDR3 totals 15 residues. The CDR3 here is CASSQGGAGANVLTF. DNA of the CDR3: TGTGCCAGCAGCCAAGGAGGGGCTGGGGCCAACGTCCTGACTTTC. Using reference TRBV14 and TRBJ2-6 for the parts outside the CDR3, the full variable domain is EAGVTQFPSHSVIEKGQTVTLRCDPISGHDNLYWYRRVMGKEIKFLLHFVKESKQDESGMPNNRFLAERTGGTYSTLKVQPAELEDSGVYFCASSQGGAGANVLTFGAGSRLTVL.

J is TRBJ1-5 and V is TRBV6-1, with TRBD1 matching over 7 bases. Germline CDR1 is MNHNS and CDR2 is SASEGT. This CDR3 comprises 18 residues. Trimming removed 4 bases from V and 1 base from J; junction bases left unmatched: 13. As DNA, the CDR3 is TGTGCCAGCAGTGGTCAGGGGGAGAGGGTTCAGAGCAATCAGCCCCAGCATTTT. Translation: CASSGQGERVQSNQPQHF.

This chain uses TRBV6-1 with TRBJ1-4; D uncertain. This CDR3 spans 18 amino acids. Looked up from germline, CDR1 is MNHNS and CDR2 is SASEGT. Trimming removed 2 bases from V and 0 bases from J, with 16 bases in between. The CDR3 is CASSENHFQRATNEKLFF. CDR3 sequence (DNA): TGTGCCAGCAGTGAAAACCACTTTCAGCGGGCAACTAATGAAAAACTGTTTTTT.

CDR3 DNA: TGTGCCAGCAGCCAAGACAGGGCAAGGGAGCAGTACTTC. Its protein is CASSQDRAREQYF. The chain employs TRBV3-1 (or the pseudogene TRBV3-2) and TRBJ2-7; D is possibly TRBD1 (5 bases). The V gene's germline CDR1 is LGHDT and CDR2 YNNKEL (reference sequence). This CDR3 comprises 13 residues. V shed 0 bases and J shed 7 bases, with 10 bases lying between them.

This sequence joins TRBV28 and TRBJ1-3; no clear D. This CDR3 has 18 amino acids. V was trimmed by 6 bases and J by 4 bases, leaving 25 bases between them. The germline gives CDR1 MDHEN, CDR2 SYDVKM. CDR3 nucleotide sequence: TGTGCCAGCAGCTTAAGCCCACCCGGAGCCACCGGGGGAAACACCATATATTTT. Amino acid sequence: CASSLSPPGATGGNTIYF. Full variable domain (outside the CDR3, taken from reference TRBV28 and TRBJ1-3): DVKVTQSSRYLVKRTGEKVFLECVQDMDHENMFWYRQDPGLGLRLIYFSYDVKMKEKGDIPEGYSVSREKKERFSLILESASTNQTSMYLCASSLSPPGATGGNTIYFGEGSWLTVV.

The genes are TRBV27 and TRBJ2-7; 11 bases align to TRBD2. The CDR3 is 15 amino acids. In germline, CDR1 is MNHEY, CDR2 SMNVEV (reference sequence). V lost 5 bases to trimming and J lost 5 bases; unmatched junction nucleotides: 8. The CDR3 coding sequence is TGTGCCAGCAGTAAGCCGGGACTAGCGGTGGACGAGCAGTACTTC. This codes for CASSKPGLAVDEQYF.

This rearrangement joins TRBV7-3 to TRBJ2-7; 7 bases fit TRBD1. The V gene's germline CDR1 is SGHTA and CDR2 FQGTGA. The CDR3 runs to 17 residues. Trimming cost V 4 bases and J 0 bases; bases outside gene matches: 12. This CDR3 reads CASSSFQGERSSYEQYF. The CDR3, as DNA: TGTGCCAGCAGCTCGTTCCAGGGGGAAAGGAGCTCCTACGAGCAGTACTTC.

The gene calls are TRBV9 and TRBJ1-4; 7 nucleotides line up with TRBD1. From germline, CDR1 is SGDLS and CDR2 YYNGEE. With V trimmed by 3 bases and J by 8 bases, 10 bases remained unmatched. The CDR3 spans 15 residues. The CDR3 is CASSASTGIREKLFF. CDR3 DNA: TGTGCCAGCAGCGCTTCGACAGGGATAAGGGAAAAACTGTTTTTT.

The chain joins TRBV5-1 to TRBJ2-2, with D maybe TRBD1 (5 bases). The CDR3 covers 14 residues. The germline CDR1 and CDR2 sequences are SGHRS and YFSETQ. Trimming took 6 bases from V and 3 from J, leaving 12 bases between them. The CDR3 DNA follows: TGCGCCAGCACCTACCAGGGCTACACCGGGGAGCTGTTTTTT. This gives the protein CASTYQGYTGELFF.

This chain connects TRBV7-2 to TRBJ2-5; 9 nucleotides align to TRBD1. Looked up from germline, CDR1 is SGHTA and CDR2 is FQGNSA. V dropped 5 bases and J dropped 4; count of bases not matched to a gene: 5. CDR3 length: 14 amino acids. CDR3 in amino acids: CASSPSTGGETQYF. The CDR3 DNA follows: TGTGCCAGCAGCCCTTCGACAGGGGGAGAGACCCAGTACTTC. Complete variable domain (other parts from reference TRBV7-2 and TRBJ2-5): GAGVSQSPSNKVTEKGKDVELRCDPISGHTALYWYRQSLGQGLEFLIYFQGNSAPDKSGLPSDRFSAERTGGSVSTLTIQRTQQEDSAVYLCASSPSTGGETQYFGPGTRLLVL.

The chain uses TRBV2 and TRBJ1-6; no reliable D call. The CDR3 is 16 residues long. The V gene lost 1 base and the J gene lost 0 bases, with 7 bases spanning the gap. CDR1 SNHLY and CDR2 FYNNEI come from the germline V gene. CDR3 loop: CASSEEGSSYNSPLHF. In nucleotides, the CDR3 is TGTGCCAGCAGTGAAGAAGGGAGCTCCTATAATTCACCCCTCCACTTT.

The DNA of the CDR3 is TGTGCCAGTAGTATAGATCGAGGGAATTCACCCCTCCACTTT. This translates into CASSIDRGNSPLHF. The chain joins TRBV19 to TRBJ1-6; D remains unclear. The CDR3 covers 14 residues. Germline CDR1 and CDR2: LNHDA and SQIVND (reference sequence). Trimming pared 0 bases from V and 7 bases from J, leaving 7 bases between. Full variable domain (missing parts from reference TRBV19 and TRBJ1-6): DGGITQSPKYLFRKEGQNVTLSCEQNLNHDAMYWYRQDPGQGLRLIYYSQIVNDFQKGDIAEGYSVSREKKESFPLTVTSAQKNPTAFYLCASSIDRGNSPLHFGNGTRLTVT.

The chain carries TRBV10-3 and TRBJ1-2; 8 bases map to TRBD1. Trimming took 5 bases from V and 4 from J; bases not matched to a gene: 12. Germline CDR1 ENHRY, CDR2 SYGVKD. This CDR3 is built from 16 residues. CDR3 protein: CAISQTGDAGSYGYTF. The CDR3 nucleotides read TGTGCCATCAGTCAGACAGGGGACGCGGGGAGCTATGGCTACACCTTC.

The DNA for the CDR3 is TGTGCCAGCAGCTTAGCGGGAAACACCATATATTTT. Translating it yields CASSLAGNTIYF. The chain employs TRBV7-9 and TRBJ1-3; no definite D call. CDR3 length: 12 residues. CDR1 is SEHNR, CDR2 FQNEAQ, per germline (reference sequence). The V end was cut by 0 bases, the J end by 4 bases, with 1 base between. Full variable domain (missing parts from reference TRBV7-9 and TRBJ1-3): DTGVSQNPRHKITKRGQNVTFRCDPISEHNRLYWYRQTLGQGPEFLTYFQNEAQLEKSRLLSDRFSAERPKGSFSTLEIQRTEQGDSAMYLCASSLAGNTIYFGEGSWLTVV.

The genes are TRBV7-3 and TRBJ2-7; D perhaps matches TRBD1 (6 bases). Trimming took 4 bases from V and 7 from J, leaving 14 bases between them. Germline V gene lookup returns CDR1 SGHTA and CDR2 FQGTGA. This CDR3 is built from 13 residues. The CDR3 region is CASSSGQSREQYF. The CDR3 region has the DNA TGTGCCAGCAGCTCCGGACAGTCCCGTGAGCAGTACTTC.

Concerning this clone itself: The identical CDR3 is also encoded by other nucleotide sequences in the sample. The chain is built from TRBV28 and TRBJ1-5, with 8 bases fitting TRBD1. The J segment lost 5 bases and the V segment lost 2 bases, leaving 5 bases of the junction unmatched. Germline CDR1 MDHEN, CDR2 SYDVKM. The CDR3 runs to 15 residues. Written as DNA, the CDR3 is TGTGCCAGCAGTTTAGAGACAGGGGCCGATCAGCCCCAGCATTTT. It codes for CASSLETGADQPQHF.

V gene TRBV7-2 combines with J gene TRBJ2-7, with D uncertain. V was shortened by 3 bases and J by 5 bases, with 17 bases between the two germline ends. Germline CDR1 SGHTA, CDR2 FQGNSA. CDR3 length: 15 amino acids. DNA for the CDR3: TGTGCCAGCAGCTTTTCGGAGTTGATGGGTAACGAGCAGTACTTC. It specifies CASSFSELMGNEQYF.

The V and J genes are TRBV19 and TRBJ1-4; a possible D gene is TRBD1 (5 bases). The V and J ends lost 4 bases and 5 bases respectively, with 11 bases between them. The CDR3 runs to 14 residues. Germline CDR1 LNHDA, CDR2 SQIVND (reference sequence). The CDR3 DNA follows: TGTGCCAGTAGTAAGACAGCCGTAAATGAAAAACTGTTTTTT. This gives the protein CASSKTAVNEKLFF.

This clone was seen only once. The chain couples TRBV4-1 to TRBJ2-3, with 9 bases identical to TRBD2. Germline V gene lookup returns CDR1 MGHRA and CDR2 YSYEKL. V trimming: 6 bases; J trimming: 3 bases; junction bases outside the gene matches: 19. The CDR3 sequence is 19 residues long. The CDR3 is CASSHRWMRTSEQTDTQYF. CDR3 in DNA: TGCGCCAGCAGTCACCGATGGATGAGGACTAGCGAGCAAACAGATACGCAGTATTTT.

The chain carries TRBV18 and TRBJ2-1; 14 bases align to TRBD2. The CDR3 loop spans 17 amino acids. Losses at the gene ends were 0 bases for V and 5 bases for J; bases not matched to a gene: 3. CDR1 and CDR2 (germline): KGHSH, LQKENI. The CDR3 loop reads CASSPPGLAGAHNEQFF. The CDR3 nucleotides are TGTGCCAGCTCACCACCGGGACTAGCGGGGGCGCACAATGAGCAGTTCTTC.

The CDR3 sequence is CASSQGAASNQPQHF. CDR3 DNA sequence: TGCGCCAGCAGCCAAGGGGCAGCTAGCAATCAGCCCCAGCATTTT. This chain uses TRBV4-1 with TRBJ1-5; D unresolved. Germline V gene lookup returns CDR1 MGHRA and CDR2 YSYEKL. The CDR3 is 15 residues long. Between the trimmed V and J ends, which lost 1 base and 0 bases, there was a span of 7 bases.

The chain recombines TRBV19 with TRBJ2-7; D uncertain. This CDR3 comprises 12 residues. V was cut by 0 bases and J by 3 bases, with 3 bases left in between. CDR1 and CDR2 from the germline V gene are LNHDA and SQIVND (reference sequence). In DNA, the CDR3 is TGTGCCAGTAGTATAGATGGCTACGAGCAGTACTTC. Translating it yields CASSIDGYEQYF.